These 18 T cell receptor beta chains were all obtained from the same sample, sequenced in a study of blood T cell repertoires in COVID-19. Sequencing was performed with immunoSEQ multiplex PCR; in TCRdb, only in-frame clones are kept and a portion is missing. Among tens of thousands of clones listed, around 87% were seen once. Material for sequencing was peripheral blood. Source of these receptors: a human donor in a cohort sampled during active COVID-19.

The chain combines TRBV27 with TRBJ1-1, with 7 bases matching TRBD1. CDR1 and CDR2 (germline): MNHEY, SMNVEV (reference sequence). V was pared by 6 bases and J by 3 bases, with 7 bases of the junction left unmatched. The CDR3 sequence is 14 residues long. The CDR3 protein is CASRRQGVYTEAFF. Written as DNA, the CDR3 is TGTGCCAGCAGACGTCAGGGGGTCTACACTGAAGCTTTCTTT.

This chain links TRBV5-6 with TRBJ1-2, with D perhaps matching TRBD1 (6 bases). The CDR3 is made up of 14 amino acids. The V end lost 2 bases, the J end lost 3 bases, and 11 bases lay between the germline ends. CDR1 is SGHDT and CDR2 is YYEEEE in the germline V gene. DNA of the CDR3: TGTGCCAGCAGCTTAGTGGACAGCCACTATGGCTACACCTTC. This encodes CASSLVDSHYGYTF.

This clone was observed a few times. This chain links TRBV6-2 or TRBV6-3 with TRBJ2-7; D might be TRBD2 (6 bases). V dropped 6 bases and J dropped 7 bases, with 22 bases sitting between them. The CDR3 is 15 residues long. CDR1 is MNHEY and CDR2 is SVGEGT in the germline V gene. CDR3 amino acids: CASSRYGGVLWEQYF. The CDR3 DNA reads as TGTGCCAGCAGCCGCTACGGCGGGGTCCTCTGGGAGCAGTACTTC.

The gene calls are TRBV15 and TRBJ2-5, with D tentatively TRBD1 (6 bases). The V gene lost 3 bases and the J gene lost 1 base, with 9 bases spanning the gap. Germline CDR1 and CDR2: LNHNV and YYDKDF (reference sequence). The length of the CDR3 is 14 residues. The CDR3 region has the DNA TGTGCCACCAGCAGCCGGGACACCCAAGAGACCCAGTACTTC. Encoded protein: CATSSRDTQETQYF.

The J gene is TRBJ1-3, the V gene TRBV6-5, with D unresolved. Germline CDR1 is MNHEY and CDR2 is SVGAGI. Trimming removed 2 bases from V and 0 bases from J, with 8 bases in between. The CDR3 totals 15 residues. This CDR3 is CASSYEPTSGNTIYF. In nucleotides, the CDR3 is TGTGCCAGCAGTTACGAGCCAACCTCTGGAAACACCATATATTTT.

The chain employs TRBV6-5 and TRBJ1-6; the D gene is possibly TRBD1 (5 bases). The CDR3 has 12 amino acids. Germline assignment: CDR1 MNHEY and CDR2 SVGAGI. V was clipped by 6 bases and J by 10 bases, with 10 bases between them. CDR3 sequence: CASSSTVSPLHF. For the CDR3, the DNA is TGTGCCAGCAGCTCGACAGTATCACCCCTCCACTTT.

V usage is TRBV7-2 and J usage is TRBJ2-7, with 14 bases matching TRBD2. Trimming cost V 4 bases and J 6 bases; bases outside gene matches: 8. Germline values: CDR1 SGHTA, CDR2 FQGNSA. The CDR3 loop spans 16 amino acids. The CDR3 nucleotides read TGTGCCAGCAGCTCTAGAGGACTAGCGGGGGGTTCCGAGCAGTACTTC. Translation gives CASSSRGLAGGSEQYF.

The V gene is TRBV7-9, the J gene TRBJ2-3; a weak D match, TRBD2 (5 bases). The germline CDR1 and CDR2 sequences are SEHNR and FQNEAQ (reference sequence). This CDR3 has 15 residues. The ends were cut back, 4 bases at V and 6 bases at J, with 17 bases in the middle. CDR3 nucleotides: TGTGCCAGCAGCTCCCGCTTGGGTTCGGGGGATACGCAGTATTTT. This sequence encodes CASSSRLGSGDTQYF.

This sequence joins TRBV5-1 and TRBJ1-2; D possibly corresponds to TRBD1 (6 bases). CDR3 length: 14 residues. CDR1 and CDR2 from the germline V gene are SGHRS and YFSETQ. V shed 1 base and J shed 3 bases, with 10 bases lying between them. The CDR3 DNA reads TGCGCCAGCAGCTTGACAGGGTTGGACTATGGCTACACCTTC. This translates into CASSLTGLDYGYTF.

The chain has TRBV5-4 and TRBJ1-1; D remains unclear. The CDR3 extends over 13 amino acids. Germline V CDR1 and CDR2: SGHNT, YYREEE (reference sequence). V was cut by 0 bases and J by 1 base, with 4 bases left in between. The CDR3 region is CASSLAENTEAFF. Here the CDR3 DNA reads TGTGCCAGCAGCTTGGCAGAGAACACTGAAGCTTTCTTT.

The V call is TRBV7-9, the J call TRBJ2-1, with TRBD2 matching 10 bases. Germline CDR1 SEHNR, CDR2 FQNEAQ (reference sequence). The CDR3 totals 17 residues. The J segment lost 9 bases and the V segment lost 2 bases, leaving 13 bases of the junction unmatched. In nucleotides, the CDR3 is TGTGCCAGCAGCTTACCCCATCTAGCGGGGGCCACCCCTGAGCAGTTCTTC. It is translated as CASSLPHLAGATPEQFF.

V gene TRBV23-1 combines with J gene TRBJ2-7; 14 nucleotides line up with TRBD2. TRBV23-1 is annotated as an ORF whose role is uncertain. CDR3 length: 19 amino acids. V shed 4 bases, J shed 6 bases, and the junction held 17 bases outside the gene matches. The CDR3 is CASSPIGLAGGSRMGEQYF. Written as DNA, the CDR3 is TGCGCCAGCAGTCCCATTGGACTAGCGGGGGGCAGTCGTATGGGCGAGCAGTACTTC.

This chain joins TRBV7-9 and TRBJ1-6; D unclear. CDR1 and CDR2 from the germline V gene are SEHNR and FQNEAQ (reference sequence). This CDR3 spans 15 amino acids. Trimming stripped 6 bases from V and 5 bases from J, with 14 bases between. The CDR3 here is CASRVGGRDNSPLHF. The CDR3 coding sequence is TGTGCCAGCAGGGTCGGAGGCAGAGATAATTCACCCCTCCACTTT.

The CDR3 region is CASSRKGDTGELFF. The CDR3 DNA reads TGTGCCAGCAGTAGAAAGGGGGACACCGGGGAGCTGTTTTTT. The chain is built from TRBV27 and TRBJ2-2; a weak D match, TRBD1 (6 bases). Germline CDR1 is MNHEY and CDR2 is SMNVEV (reference sequence). The V and J ends lost 5 bases and 3 bases respectively, with 10 bases between them. This CDR3 contains 14 residues.

V usage is TRBV5-1 and J usage is TRBJ1-2, with 12 bases fitting TRBD1. Germline V gives CDR1 SGHRS, CDR2 YFSETQ. This CDR3 spans 16 amino acids. Trimming at V came to 2 bases and at J to 3 bases, leaving 5 bases not matched to a gene. Written as DNA, the CDR3 is TGCGCCAGCAGCTTCGGGACAGGGGGCTGGGACTATGGCTACACCTTC. This sequence encodes CASSFGTGGWDYGYTF.

In this sample, this clone turned up once. This sequence joins TRBV7-8 and TRBJ1-3; D gene unclear. The CDR3 runs to 12 residues. CDR1 and CDR2 (germline): SGHVS, FQNEAQ. Deletions cut 5 bases from V and 5 bases from J, with 7 bases between. The CDR3, as DNA: TGTGCCAGCAGCGGAGACAGAAACACCATATATTTT. It is translated as CASSGDRNTIYF.

This clone was counted only a few times. The genes are TRBV7-8 and TRBJ1-6; 7 bases are shared with TRBD1. The length of the CDR3 is 15 residues. The V gene end was trimmed by 2 bases and the J gene end by 6 bases; junction bases not matched to a gene: 4. CDR1 is SGHVS, CDR2 FQNEAQ, per germline. Here the CDR3 reads CASSLRGQINSPLHF. In nucleotides, the CDR3 is TGTGCCAGCAGCTTACGGGGACAGATTAATTCACCCCTCCACTTT.

The V call is TRBV11-2, the J call TRBJ1-2; TRBD1 matches at 9 bases. There are 14 residues in the CDR3. CDR1 and CDR2 from the germline V gene are SGHAT and FQNNGV. The junction had 2 bases not matched to a gene; V was cut back by 4 bases and J by 2 bases. Here the CDR3 DNA reads TGTGCCAGCAGCTCCGGGACAGGGAACTATGGCTACACCTTC. This gives the protein CASSSGTGNYGYTF.